This is a list of T cell receptor beta chains from one sample in a study of blood T cell repertoires in COVID-19. Libraries were prepared by immunoSEQ multiplex PCR; TCRdb keeps only in-frame clonotypes and omits some of them. The sample lists some 400,000 clones, roughly 86% occurring once. The sample was PBMCs or T cells enriched from blood (not recorded which). The receptors stem from a woman under 40 who had recovered from COVID-19. The CDR3 runs from the conserved cysteine through the conserved F or W. Fields, in order: clone size, J gene, V gene, CDR3 protein. Clone size appears in some rows only: once, few, many, or a class for an expanded clone.

NA,TRBJ1-2,TRBV12-3/TRBV12-4,CASRVTGAGGYTF
NA,TRBJ1-1,TRBV7-2,CASSPDTTLEAFF
once,TRBJ2-5,TRBV19,CASSPVSRETRYF
NA,TRBJ1-5,TRBV30,CAWDDRPYSNQPQHF
NA,TRBJ2-7,TRBV19,CASSIVRGNSYEQYF
NA,TRBJ2-1,TRBV9,CASSVPEDRECGWVRPYNEQFF
NA,TRBJ2-2,TRBV29-1,CSVQDRYTGELFF
NA,TRBJ1-1,TRBV19,CASKTQGANTEAFF
NA,TRBJ1-1,TRBV14,CASSQGVNTEAFF
NA,TRBJ1-1,TRBV9,CASSVLSSMNTEAFF
NA,TRBJ2-1,TRBV7-2,CASSLGTINEQFF
NA,TRBJ2-7,TRBV10-3,CAISEKGAPYEQYF
once,TRBJ2-1,TRBV18,CASSPQGLAGGGEQFF
NA,TRBJ1-4,TRBV30,CAWSAGSSVFF
NA,TRBJ2-3,TRBV5-1,CASTRGLAGGTDTQYF
NA,TRBJ2-2,TRBV24-1,CATSVAPETGELFF
NA,TRBJ2-1,TRBV15,CATSSIPGQGSEQFF
NA,TRBJ1-3,TRBV5-4,CASSLGRDRGPGNTIYF
NA,TRBJ2-2,TRBV29-1,CSVVSGGAGELFF
NA,TRBJ1-5,TRBV3-1/TRBV3-2,CASSPYGKGRGQPQHF
NA,TRBJ1-2,TRBV18,CASSPRTELGGYTF
NA,TRBJ2-7,TRBV6-6,CASSYSELGEQYF
NA,TRBJ2-1,TRBV7-9,CASSLVVYEQFF
NA,TRBJ2-6,TRBV28,CASSLGGGSSGANVLTF
NA,TRBJ1-5,TRBV3-1/TRBV3-2,CANSQGAGLQGSHQPQHF
NA,TRBJ1-6,TRBV5-1,CASSSGDGNSPLHF
NA,TRBJ1-4,TRBV9,CASSVGRVTEKLFF
NA,TRBJ1-1,TRBV5-4,CASSPGAAVENTEAFF
NA,TRBJ1-2,TRBV6-5,CASILRQGRWYGYTF
few,TRBJ1-3,TRBV2,CASSETGTEYSGNTIYF
NA,TRBJ1-2,TRBV7-9,CASSLASGYGYTF
NA,TRBJ1-6,TRBV13,CASSPRFNSPLHF
NA,TRBJ1-2,TRBV21-1,CASSRTGIDGYTF
NA,TRBJ1-2,TRBV4-1,CASSTAGRLRKNYGYTF
NA,TRBJ2-7,TRBV11-2,CASSSQAYEQYF
NA,TRBJ1-5,TRBV21-1,CASSKPGQGIQPQHF
NA,TRBJ2-7,TRBV6-5,CATTRAGGGYEQYF
once,TRBJ2-1,TRBV7-9,CASSLDSGYDEQFF
NA,TRBJ2-7,TRBV10-3,CAISDLAKLPHEQYF
NA,TRBJ1-2,TRBV7-9,CASSLQAGGYTF
NA,TRBJ2-2,TRBV12-5,CASGLYTNTGELFF
NA,TRBJ2-2,TRBV11-3,CASSRTGNTGELFF
NA,TRBJ2-3,TRBV3-1/TRBV3-2,CASSHNSGRVADTQYF
NA,TRBJ1-4,TRBV5-1,CASSEGQIATNEKLFF
NA,TRBJ2-5,TRBV29-1,CSAGLQETQYF
NA,TRBJ1-3,TRBV28,CASSPFGHYSGNTIYF
NA,TRBJ1-6,TRBV5-6,CASSLGTDYRSPLHF